The sequence of this T cell receptor (beta chain) was determined in a study of shared T cell receptors in the human thymus. Sequenced by immunoSEQ multiplex PCR; TCRdb stores in-frame clones only, minus some. The table includes roughly 660,000 clones, roughly 90% detected once. CDR3 length: 12 residues. V was pared by 11 bases and J by 2 bases, with 12 bases between. Germline V lookup: CDR1 SGHTA, CDR2 FQGNSA. A further study also used this sample, focusing on human thymus T cells. As that report states: Donation was from healthy Finnish infants who were having corrective surgery that addressed congenital heart defects. Corrective cardiac operations yielded the resected thymus tissue.

This clonotype was obtained from a boy less than two years old with a congenital heart defect. The chain combines TRBV7-2 with TRBJ1-2, with D unclear. The sample consisted of thymocytes. The CDR3 DNA sequence: TGTGCCGCGGGCGACTGGAACTATGGCTACACCTTC. It is translated as CAAGDWNYGYTF.